There are many counts of the clone carrying this T cell receptor beta chain. The target antigen is unknown. This CDR3 has 15 residues. Germline CDR1 and CDR2: MRHNA and SNTAGT. Trimming left V 2 bases short and J 0 bases short, with 9 bases between. The record originates from a study of blood T cells in healthy people across ages. Findings and caveats of the study: A greater number of naive CD4+ cells and higher diversity distinguished long-lived donors from aged donors.

Total RNA, at least 5 micrograms per sample, came from PBMCs. Sample-barcoded 5' priming and a J-beta primer mix drove a second PCR of about 6 to 11 cycles. TCRdb recomputed calls from the 5' RACE reads with MiXCR, one row per CDR3 protein. The sample has 800,000 to 950,000 distinct CDR3 sequences, about 37% seen once. This receptor was taken from a man between 18 and 35 years old in good health. This chain uses TRBV6-4 with TRBJ2-3; D remains ambiguous. The source material was blood. CDR3 amino acids: CASSDGPRSTDTQYF. In DNA form, the CDR3 reads TGTGCCAGCAGTGACGGGCCTCGGAGCACAGATACGCAGTATTTT.